This T cell receptor beta chain was sequenced in a study of technical replicates of blood from a few donors. TCRdb keeps only in-frame clones here, not all; method: immunoSEQ multiplex PCR. This table holds around 81,000 clones, more than 80% found once. The CDR3 extends over 13 amino acids. Germline V lookup: CDR1 SGHDT, CDR2 YYEEEE. V was shortened by 4 bases and J by 5 bases, with 12 bases between the two germline ends. Sequencing was done on a sample of PBMCs. The receptor was isolated from a human donor in good health. Some clones in this sample may be carry-over from other donors' samples. The chain links TRBV5-6 to TRBJ1-2; D is unresolved. The CDR3 loop reads CASSETTGYGYTF. In nucleotides, the CDR3 is TGTGCCAGCAGCGAAACGACTGGATATGGCTACACCTTC.